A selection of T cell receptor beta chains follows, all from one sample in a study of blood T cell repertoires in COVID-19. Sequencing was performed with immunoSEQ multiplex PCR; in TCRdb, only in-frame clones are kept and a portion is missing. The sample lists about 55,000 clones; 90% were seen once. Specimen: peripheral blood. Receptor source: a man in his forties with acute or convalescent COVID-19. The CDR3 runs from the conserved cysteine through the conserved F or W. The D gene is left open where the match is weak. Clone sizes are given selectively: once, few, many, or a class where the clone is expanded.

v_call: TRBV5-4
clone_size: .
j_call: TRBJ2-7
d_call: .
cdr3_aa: CASSLPRDGHEQYF
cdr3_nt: TGTGCCAGCAGCTTGCCCAGGGATGGCCATGAGCAGTACTTC

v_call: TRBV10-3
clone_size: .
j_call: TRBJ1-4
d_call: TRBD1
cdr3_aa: CAITSDRGEKLFF
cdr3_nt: TGTGCCATCACATCGGACAGGGGTGAAAAACTGTTTTTT

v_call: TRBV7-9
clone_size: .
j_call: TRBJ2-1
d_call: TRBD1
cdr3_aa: CASSASGQSYNEQFF
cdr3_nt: TGTGCCAGCAGCGCCTCGGGACAGTCCTACAATGAGCAGTTCTTC

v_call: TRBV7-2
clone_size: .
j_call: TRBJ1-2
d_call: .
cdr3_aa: CASSSAVYYGYTF
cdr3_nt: TGTGCCAGCAGCTCCGCAGTGTACTATGGCTACACCTTC

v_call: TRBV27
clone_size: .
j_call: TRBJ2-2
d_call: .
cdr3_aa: CASSFQGLSTGELFF
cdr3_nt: TGTGCCAGCAGTTTTCAGGGACTCTCCACCGGGGAGCTGTTTTTT

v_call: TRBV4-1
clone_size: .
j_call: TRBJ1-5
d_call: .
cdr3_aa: CASSQALSGVGQPQHF
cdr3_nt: TGCGCCAGCAGCCAAGCTCTAAGCGGGGTTGGTCAGCCCCAGCATTTT

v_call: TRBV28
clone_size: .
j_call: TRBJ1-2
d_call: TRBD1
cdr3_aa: CASSSGTGGLTGYTF
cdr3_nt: TGTGCCAGCAGTTCGGGGACAGGGGGCTTAACAGGCTACACCTTC

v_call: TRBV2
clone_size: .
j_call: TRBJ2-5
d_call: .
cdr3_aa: CASREGSSVTQYF
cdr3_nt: TGTGCCAGCAGAGAGGGTTCCTCGGTGACCCAGTACTTC

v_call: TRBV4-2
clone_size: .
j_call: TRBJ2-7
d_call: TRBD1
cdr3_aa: CASSGRDRGLNEQYF
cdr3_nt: TGTGCCAGCAGCGGCCGGGACAGGGGTTTGAACGAGCAGTACTTC

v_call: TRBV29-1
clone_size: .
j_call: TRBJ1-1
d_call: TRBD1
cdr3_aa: CSATTGGSTEAFF
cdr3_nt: TGCAGCGCTACGACAGGGGGAAGTACTGAAGCTTTCTTT

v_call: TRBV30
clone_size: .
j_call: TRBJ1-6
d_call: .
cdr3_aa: CAWRKPAGVPIYSPLHF
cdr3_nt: TGTGCCTGGAGGAAACCGGCCGGGGTACCTATCTATTCACCCCTCCACTTT

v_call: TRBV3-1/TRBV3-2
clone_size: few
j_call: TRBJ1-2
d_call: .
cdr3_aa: CASSQALPGGYGYTF
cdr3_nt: TGTGCCAGCAGCCAAGCCCTCCCCGGGGGCTATGGCTACACCTTC

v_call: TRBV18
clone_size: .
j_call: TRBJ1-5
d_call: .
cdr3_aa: CASSPPGYQPQHF
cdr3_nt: TGTGCCAGCTCACCCCCGGGGTATCAGCCCCAGCATTTT

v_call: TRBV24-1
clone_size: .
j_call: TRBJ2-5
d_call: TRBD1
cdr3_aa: CATSAFDRVETQYF
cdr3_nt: TGTGCCACCAGTGCCTTTGACAGGGTTGAGACCCAGTACTTC

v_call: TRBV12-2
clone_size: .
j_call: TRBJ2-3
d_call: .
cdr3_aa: CAIQREGTDTQYF
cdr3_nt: TGTGCAATCCAGCGGGAAGGCACAGATACGCAGTATTTT

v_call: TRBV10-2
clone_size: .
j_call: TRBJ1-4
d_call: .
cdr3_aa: CASSEGARGGEKLFF
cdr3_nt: TGCGCCAGCAGTGAAGGGGCCAGGGGCGGTGAAAAACTGTTTTTT

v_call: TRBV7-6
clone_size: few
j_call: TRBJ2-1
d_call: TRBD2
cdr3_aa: CASSPGRVGQFF
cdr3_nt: TGTGCCAGCAGCCCGGGGAGGGTTGGGCAGTTCTTC

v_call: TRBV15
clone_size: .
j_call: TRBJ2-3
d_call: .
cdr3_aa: CATSRGDSTDTQYF
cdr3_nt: TGTGCCACCAGCAGAGGGGACTCCACAGATACGCAGTATTTT

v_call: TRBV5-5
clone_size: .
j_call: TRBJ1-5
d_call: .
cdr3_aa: CASSLEGGNQPQHF
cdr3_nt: TGTGCCAGCAGCTTGGAAGGGGGAAATCAGCCCCAGCATTTT

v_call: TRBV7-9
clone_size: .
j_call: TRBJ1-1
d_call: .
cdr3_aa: CASSSELVEAFF
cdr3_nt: TGTGCCAGCAGCTCCGAGTTGGTGGAAGCTTTCTTT

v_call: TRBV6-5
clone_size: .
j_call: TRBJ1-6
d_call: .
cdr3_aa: CASSYDTPNSPLHF
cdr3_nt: TGTGCCAGCAGTTACGACACCCCGAATTCACCCCTCCACTTT

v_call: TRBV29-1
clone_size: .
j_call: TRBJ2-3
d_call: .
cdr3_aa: CSAIQGSTDTQYF
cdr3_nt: TGCAGCGCAATACAGGGTTCCACAGATACGCAGTATTTT

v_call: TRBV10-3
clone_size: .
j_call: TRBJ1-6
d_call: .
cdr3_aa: CAIRELGRDSPLHF
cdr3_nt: TGTGCCATCAGGGAGCTTGGGAGGGATTCACCCCTCCACTTT

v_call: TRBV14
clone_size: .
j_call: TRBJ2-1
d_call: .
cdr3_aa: CASSHSRGFYNEQFF
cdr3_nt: TGTGCCAGCAGCCACAGTAGAGGGTTCTACAATGAGCAGTTCTTC

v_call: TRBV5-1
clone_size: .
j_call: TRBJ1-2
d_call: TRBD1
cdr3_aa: CASSLIQGASGYTF
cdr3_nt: TGCGCCAGCAGCTTGATACAGGGGGCCTCTGGCTACACCTTC

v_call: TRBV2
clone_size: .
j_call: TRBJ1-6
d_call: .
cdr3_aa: CASSDEDSFYNSPLHF
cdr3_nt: TGTGCCAGCAGTGACGAGGACAGCTTCTATAATTCACCCCTCCACTTT

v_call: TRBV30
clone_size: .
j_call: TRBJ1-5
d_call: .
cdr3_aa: CAWSRDNEPQPQHF
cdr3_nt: TGTGCCTGGAGTCGGGACAACGAACCTCAGCCCCAGCATTTT

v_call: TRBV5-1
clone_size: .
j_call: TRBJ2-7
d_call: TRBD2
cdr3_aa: CASSLEIAGGFVEQYF
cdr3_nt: TGCGCCAGCAGCTTGGAGATAGCGGGAGGGTTCGTGGAGCAGTACTTC

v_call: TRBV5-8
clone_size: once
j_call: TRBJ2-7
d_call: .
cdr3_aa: CASSLEPGASYEQYF
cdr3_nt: TGTGCCAGCAGCTTGGAGCCGGGAGCATCCTACGAGCAGTACTTC

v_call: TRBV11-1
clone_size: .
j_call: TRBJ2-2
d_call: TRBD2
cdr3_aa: CASSLLAGRGTGELFF
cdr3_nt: TGTGCCAGCAGCTTACTCGCGGGGCGGGGGACCGGGGAGCTGTTTTTT

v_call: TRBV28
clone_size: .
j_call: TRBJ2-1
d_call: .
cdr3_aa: CASKGAAGGISYNEQFF
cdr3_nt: TGTGCCAGTAAGGGGGCTGCGGGAGGTATCTCCTACAATGAGCAGTTCTTC

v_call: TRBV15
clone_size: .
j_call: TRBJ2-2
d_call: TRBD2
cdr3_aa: CATSTGLAVYSGELFF
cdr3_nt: TGTGCCACCAGCACGGGACTAGCGGTTTATTCCGGGGAGCTGTTTTTT

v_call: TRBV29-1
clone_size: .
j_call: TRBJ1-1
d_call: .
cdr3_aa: CSVAVTEAFF
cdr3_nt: TGCAGCGTTGCGGTCACTGAAGCTTTCTTT

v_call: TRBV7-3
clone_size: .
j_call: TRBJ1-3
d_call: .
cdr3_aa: CASSLGHLSGNTIYF
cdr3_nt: TGTGCCAGCAGCTTGGGACACCTCTCTGGAAACACCATATATTTT

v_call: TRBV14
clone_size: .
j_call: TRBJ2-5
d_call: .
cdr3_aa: CASSQEIWAGQYF
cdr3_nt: TGTGCCAGCAGCCAAGAAATATGGGCGGGCCAGTACTTC

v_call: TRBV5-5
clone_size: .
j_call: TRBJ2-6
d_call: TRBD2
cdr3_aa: CASTGGGSGANVLTF
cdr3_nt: TGTGCCAGCACCGGGGGAGGGTCCGGGGCCAACGTCCTGACTTTC

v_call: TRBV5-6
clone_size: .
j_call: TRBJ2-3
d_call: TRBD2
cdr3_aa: CASILAEGGRGGTDTQYF
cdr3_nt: TGTGCCAGCATACTAGCTGAAGGCGGGAGAGGGGGCACAGATACGCAGTATTTT

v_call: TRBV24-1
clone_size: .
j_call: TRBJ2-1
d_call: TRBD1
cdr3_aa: CATSEPTGGGLNEQFF
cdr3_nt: TGTGCCACCAGTGAGCCGACAGGGGGCGGGCTTAATGAGCAGTTCTTC

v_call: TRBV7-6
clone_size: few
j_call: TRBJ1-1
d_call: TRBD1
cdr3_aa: CASSAPQGGMGVNTEAFF
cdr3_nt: TGTGCCAGCAGCGCCCCCCAGGGGGGCATGGGAGTGAACACTGAAGCTTTCTTT

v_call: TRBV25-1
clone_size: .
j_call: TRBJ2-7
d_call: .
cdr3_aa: CASSRSLGRFHEQYF
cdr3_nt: TGTGCCAGCAGTCGTTCTCTGGGCCGCTTCCACGAGCAGTACTTC

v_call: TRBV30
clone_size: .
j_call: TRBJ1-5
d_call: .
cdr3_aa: CASGAGGNQPQHF
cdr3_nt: TGTGCCTCAGGGGCAGGGGGCAATCAGCCCCAGCATTTT

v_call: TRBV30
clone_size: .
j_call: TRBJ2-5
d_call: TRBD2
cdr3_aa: CAGVSSGSGRGETQYF
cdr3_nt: TGTGCCGGGGTGTCTAGCGGGAGCGGGAGAGGGGAGACCCAGTACTTC

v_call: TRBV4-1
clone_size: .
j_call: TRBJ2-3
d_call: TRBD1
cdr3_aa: CASSQDGPGGADTQYF
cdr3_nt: TGCGCCAGCAGCCAAGATGGGCCAGGGGGCGCAGATACGCAGTATTTT

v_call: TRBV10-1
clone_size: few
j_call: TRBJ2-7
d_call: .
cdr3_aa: CASSESGAGSYEQYF
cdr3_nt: TGCGCCAGCAGTGAGTCTGGCGCAGGGTCCTACGAGCAGTACTTC